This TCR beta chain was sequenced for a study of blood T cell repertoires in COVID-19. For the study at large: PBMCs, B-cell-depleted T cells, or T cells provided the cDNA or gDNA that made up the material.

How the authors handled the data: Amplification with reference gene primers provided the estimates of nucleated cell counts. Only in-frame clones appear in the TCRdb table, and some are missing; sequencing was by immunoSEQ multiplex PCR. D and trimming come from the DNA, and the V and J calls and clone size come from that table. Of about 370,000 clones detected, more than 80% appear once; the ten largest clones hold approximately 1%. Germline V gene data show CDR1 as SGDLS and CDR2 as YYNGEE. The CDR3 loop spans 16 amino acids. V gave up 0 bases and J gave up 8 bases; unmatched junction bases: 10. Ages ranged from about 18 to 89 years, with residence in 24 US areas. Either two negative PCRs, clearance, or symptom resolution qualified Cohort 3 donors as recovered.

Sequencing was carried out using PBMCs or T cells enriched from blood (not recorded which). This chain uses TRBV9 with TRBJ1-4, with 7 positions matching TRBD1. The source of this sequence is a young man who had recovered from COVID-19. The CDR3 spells CASSVGSGGGVEKLFF. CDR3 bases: TGTGCCAGCAGCGTAGGTTCTGGAGGGGGCGTCGAAAAACTGTTTTTT.